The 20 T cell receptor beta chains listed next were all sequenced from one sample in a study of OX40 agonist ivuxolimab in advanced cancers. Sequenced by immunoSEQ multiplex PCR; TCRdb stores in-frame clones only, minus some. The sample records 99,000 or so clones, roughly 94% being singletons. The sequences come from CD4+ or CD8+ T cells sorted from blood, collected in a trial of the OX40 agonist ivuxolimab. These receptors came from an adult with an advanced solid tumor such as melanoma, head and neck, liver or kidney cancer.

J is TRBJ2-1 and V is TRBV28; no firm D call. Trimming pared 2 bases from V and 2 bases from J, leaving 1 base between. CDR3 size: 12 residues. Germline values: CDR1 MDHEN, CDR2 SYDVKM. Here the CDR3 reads CASSLAYNEQFF. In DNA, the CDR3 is TGTGCCAGCAGTTTAGCCTACAATGAGCAGTTCTTC. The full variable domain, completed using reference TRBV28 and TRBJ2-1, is DVKVTQSSRYLVKRTGEKVFLECVQDMDHENMFWYRQDPGLGLRLIYFSYDVKMKEKGDIPEGYSVSREKKERFSLILESASTNQTSMYLCASSLAYNEQFFGPGTRLTVL.

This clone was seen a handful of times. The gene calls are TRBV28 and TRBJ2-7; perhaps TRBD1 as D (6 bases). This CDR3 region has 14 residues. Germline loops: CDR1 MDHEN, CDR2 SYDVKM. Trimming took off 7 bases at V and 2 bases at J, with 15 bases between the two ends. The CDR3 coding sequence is TGTGCCAGCACCCAGCCAGGGGAGACCTACGAGCAGTACTTC. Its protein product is CASTQPGETYEQYF.

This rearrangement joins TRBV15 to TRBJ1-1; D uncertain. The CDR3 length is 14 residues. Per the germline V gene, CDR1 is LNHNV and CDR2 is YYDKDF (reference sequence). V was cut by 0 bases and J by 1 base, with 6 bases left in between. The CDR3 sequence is CATSRDSRNTEAFF. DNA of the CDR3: TGTGCCACCAGCAGAGATTCTAGGAACACTGAAGCTTTCTTT.

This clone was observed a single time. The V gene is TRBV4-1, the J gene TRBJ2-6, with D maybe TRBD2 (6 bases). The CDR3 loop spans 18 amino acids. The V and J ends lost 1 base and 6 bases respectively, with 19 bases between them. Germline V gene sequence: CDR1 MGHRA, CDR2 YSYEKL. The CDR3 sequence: CASSQVHTAGTEANVLTF. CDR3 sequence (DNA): TGCGCCAGCAGCCAAGTTCATACCGCAGGGACTGAGGCCAACGTCCTGACTTTC.

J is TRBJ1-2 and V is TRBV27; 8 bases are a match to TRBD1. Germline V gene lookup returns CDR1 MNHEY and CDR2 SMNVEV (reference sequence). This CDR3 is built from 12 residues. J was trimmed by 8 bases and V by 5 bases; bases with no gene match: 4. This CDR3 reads CASSRQGSGYTF. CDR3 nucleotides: TGTGCCAGCAGTCGACAGGGGAGCGGCTACACCTTC.

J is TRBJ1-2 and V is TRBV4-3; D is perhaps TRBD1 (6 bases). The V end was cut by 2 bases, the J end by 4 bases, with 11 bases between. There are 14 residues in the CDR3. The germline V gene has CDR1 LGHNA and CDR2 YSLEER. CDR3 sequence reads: CASSQSSGAYGYTF. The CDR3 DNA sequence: TGCGCCAGCAGCCAATCGTCGGGGGCCTATGGCTACACCTTC.

The CDR3 sequence is CASSLDGSSSYEQYF. CDR3 bases: TGTGCCAGCAGCTTAGATGGCAGTAGCTCCTACGAGCAGTACTTC. The V call is TRBV7-9, the J call TRBJ2-7; D ambiguous. The CDR3 loop spans 15 amino acids. Deletions cut 1 base from V and 0 bases from J, with 10 bases between. Per the germline V gene, CDR1 is SEHNR and CDR2 is FQNEAQ (reference sequence).

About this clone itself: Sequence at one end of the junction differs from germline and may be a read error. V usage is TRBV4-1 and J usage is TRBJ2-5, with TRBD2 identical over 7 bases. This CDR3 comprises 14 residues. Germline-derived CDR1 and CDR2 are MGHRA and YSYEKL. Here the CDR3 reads CASSRGLAEDTQYF. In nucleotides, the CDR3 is TGCGCCAGCAGCCGTGGGCTAGCGGAAGACACCCAGTACTTC.

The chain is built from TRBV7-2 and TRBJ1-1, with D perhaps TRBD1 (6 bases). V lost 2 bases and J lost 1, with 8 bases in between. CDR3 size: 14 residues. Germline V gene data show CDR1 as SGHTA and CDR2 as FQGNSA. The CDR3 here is CASSLLGGNTEAFF. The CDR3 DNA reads TGTGCCAGCAGCTTATTAGGGGGGAACACTGAAGCTTTCTTT.

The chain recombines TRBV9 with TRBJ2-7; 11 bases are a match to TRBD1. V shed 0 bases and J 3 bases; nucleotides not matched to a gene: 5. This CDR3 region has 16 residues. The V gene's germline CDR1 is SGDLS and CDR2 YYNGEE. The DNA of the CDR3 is TGTGCCAGCAGCGTAGATCCGGGACAGGGGGTCTACGAGCAGTACTTC. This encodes CASSVDPGQGVYEQYF.

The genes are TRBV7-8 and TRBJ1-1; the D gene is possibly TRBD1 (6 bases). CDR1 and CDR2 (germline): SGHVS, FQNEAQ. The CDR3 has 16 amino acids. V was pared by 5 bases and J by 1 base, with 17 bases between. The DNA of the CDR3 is TGTGCCAGCAGCCCCAGCGGGACATCAAGGAACACTGAAGCTTTCTTT. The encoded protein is CASSPSGTSRNTEAFF.

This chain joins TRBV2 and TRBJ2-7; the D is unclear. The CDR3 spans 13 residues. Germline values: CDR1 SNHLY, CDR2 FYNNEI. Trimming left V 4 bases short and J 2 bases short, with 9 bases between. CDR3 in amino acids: CASSVGPTYEQYF. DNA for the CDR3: TGTGCCAGCAGTGTCGGCCCGACCTACGAGCAGTACTTC.

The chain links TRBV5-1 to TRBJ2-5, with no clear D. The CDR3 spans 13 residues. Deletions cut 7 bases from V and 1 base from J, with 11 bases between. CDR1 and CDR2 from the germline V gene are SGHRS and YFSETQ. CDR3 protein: CASAPRTQETQYF. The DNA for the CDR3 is TGCGCCAGCGCACCTCGGACCCAAGAGACCCAGTACTTC.

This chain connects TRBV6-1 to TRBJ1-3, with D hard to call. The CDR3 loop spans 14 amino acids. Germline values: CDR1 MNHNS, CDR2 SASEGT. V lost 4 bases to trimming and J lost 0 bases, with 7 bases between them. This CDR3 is CASSADSSGNTIYF. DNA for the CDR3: TGTGCCAGCAGTGCCGATTCCTCTGGAAACACCATATATTTT.

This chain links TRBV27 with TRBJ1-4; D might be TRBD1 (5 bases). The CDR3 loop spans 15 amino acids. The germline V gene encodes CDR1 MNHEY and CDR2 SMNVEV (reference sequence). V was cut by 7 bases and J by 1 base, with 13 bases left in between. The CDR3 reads CASKGSQLTNEKLFF. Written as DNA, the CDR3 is TGTGCCAGCAAGGGGTCCCAGTTAACTAATGAAAAACTGTTTTTT.

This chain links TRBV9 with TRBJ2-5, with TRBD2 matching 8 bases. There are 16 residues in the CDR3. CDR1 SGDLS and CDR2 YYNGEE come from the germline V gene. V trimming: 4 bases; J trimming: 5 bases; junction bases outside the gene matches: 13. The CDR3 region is CASSPWGGGTRETQYF. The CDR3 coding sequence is TGTGCCAGCAGCCCTTGGGGCGGGGGGACTCGGGAGACCCAGTACTTC.

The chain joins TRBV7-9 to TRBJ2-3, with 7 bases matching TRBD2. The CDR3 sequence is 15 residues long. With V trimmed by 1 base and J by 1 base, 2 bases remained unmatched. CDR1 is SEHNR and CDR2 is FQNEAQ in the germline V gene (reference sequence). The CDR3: CASSLGAGGTDTQYF. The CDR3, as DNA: TGTGCCAGCAGCTTAGGGGCGGGGGGCACAGATACGCAGTATTTT. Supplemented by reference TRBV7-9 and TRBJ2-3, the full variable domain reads DTGVSQNPRHKITKRGQNVTFRCDPISEHNRLYWYRQTLGQGPEFLTYFQNEAQLEKSRLLSDRFSAERPKGSFSTLEIQRTEQGDSAMYLCASSLGAGGTDTQYFGPGTRLTVL.

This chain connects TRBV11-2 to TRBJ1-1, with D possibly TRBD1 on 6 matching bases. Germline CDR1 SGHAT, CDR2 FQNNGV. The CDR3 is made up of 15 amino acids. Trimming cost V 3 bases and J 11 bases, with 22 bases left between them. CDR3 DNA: TGTGCCAGCAGCTTCGACCGGGGGGCGTCCCCCGGGGCTTTCTTT. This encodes CASSFDRGASPGAFF.

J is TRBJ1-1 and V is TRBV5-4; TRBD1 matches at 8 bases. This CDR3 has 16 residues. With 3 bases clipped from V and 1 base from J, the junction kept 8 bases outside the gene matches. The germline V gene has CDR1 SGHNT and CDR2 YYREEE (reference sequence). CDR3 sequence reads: CASSSGPGGRNTEAFF. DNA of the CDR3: TGTGCCAGCAGCTCAGGCCCAGGGGGCCGGAACACTGAAGCTTTCTTT.

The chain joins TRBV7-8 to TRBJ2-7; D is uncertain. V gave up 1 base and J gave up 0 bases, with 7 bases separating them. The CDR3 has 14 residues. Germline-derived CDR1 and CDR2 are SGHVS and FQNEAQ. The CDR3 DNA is TGTGCCAGCAGCTTAGAACTCCTCTCCTACGAGCAGTACTTC. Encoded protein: CASSLELLSYEQYF. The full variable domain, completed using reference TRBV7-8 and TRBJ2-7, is GAGVSQSPRYKVAKRGQDVALRCDPISGHVSLFWYQQALGQGPEFLTYFQNEAQLDKSGLPSDRFFAERPEGSVSTLKIQRTQQEDSAVYLCASSLELLSYEQYFGPGTRLTVT.